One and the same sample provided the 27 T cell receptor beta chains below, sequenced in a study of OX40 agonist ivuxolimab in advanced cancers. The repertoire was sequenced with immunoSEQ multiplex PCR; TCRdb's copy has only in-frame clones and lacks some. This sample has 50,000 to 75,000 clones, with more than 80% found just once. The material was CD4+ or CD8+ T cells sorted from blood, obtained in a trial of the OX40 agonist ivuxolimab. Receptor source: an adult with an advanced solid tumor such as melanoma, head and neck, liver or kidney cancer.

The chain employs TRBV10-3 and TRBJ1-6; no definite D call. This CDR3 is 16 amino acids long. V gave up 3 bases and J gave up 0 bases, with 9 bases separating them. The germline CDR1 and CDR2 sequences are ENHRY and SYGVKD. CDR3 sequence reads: CAISDGPSSYNSPLHF. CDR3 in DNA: TGTGCCATCAGTGACGGCCCCAGCTCCTATAATTCACCCCTCCACTTT.

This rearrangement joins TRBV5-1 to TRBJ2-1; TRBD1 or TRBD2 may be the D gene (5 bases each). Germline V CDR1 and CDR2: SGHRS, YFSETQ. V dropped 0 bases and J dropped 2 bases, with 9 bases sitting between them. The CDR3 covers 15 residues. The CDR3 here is CASSLVGTAYNEQFF. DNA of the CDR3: TGCGCCAGCAGCTTGGTGGGGACCGCCTACAATGAGCAGTTCTTC.

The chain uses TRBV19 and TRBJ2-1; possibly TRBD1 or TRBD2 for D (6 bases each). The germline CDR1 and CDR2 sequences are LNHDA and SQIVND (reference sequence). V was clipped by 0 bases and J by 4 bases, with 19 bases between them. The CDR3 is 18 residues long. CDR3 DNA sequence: TGTGCCAGTAGTATAGACGGGGGCGGTAGCGCGGGGTACAATGAGCAGTTCTTC. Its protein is CASSIDGGGSAGYNEQFF.

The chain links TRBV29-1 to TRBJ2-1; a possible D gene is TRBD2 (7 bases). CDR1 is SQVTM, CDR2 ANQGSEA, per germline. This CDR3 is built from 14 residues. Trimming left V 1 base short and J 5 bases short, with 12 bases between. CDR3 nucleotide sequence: TGCAGCGTTGAAGGGGGGGGGCGCCACAATGAGCAGTTCTTC. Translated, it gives CSVEGGGRHNEQFF.

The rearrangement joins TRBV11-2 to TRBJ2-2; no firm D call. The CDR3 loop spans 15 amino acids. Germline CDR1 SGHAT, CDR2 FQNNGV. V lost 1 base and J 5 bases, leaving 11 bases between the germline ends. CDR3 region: CASSLAVSRTGELFF. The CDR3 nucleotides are TGTGCCAGCAGCTTAGCAGTAAGCAGAACCGGGGAGCTGTTTTTT.

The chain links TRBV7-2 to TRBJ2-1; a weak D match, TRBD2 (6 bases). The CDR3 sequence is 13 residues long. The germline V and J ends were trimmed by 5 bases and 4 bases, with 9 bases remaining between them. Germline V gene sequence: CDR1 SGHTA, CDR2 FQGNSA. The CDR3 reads CASSQAGYNEQFF. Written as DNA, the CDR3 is TGTGCCAGCAGCCAGGCGGGGTACAATGAGCAGTTCTTC.

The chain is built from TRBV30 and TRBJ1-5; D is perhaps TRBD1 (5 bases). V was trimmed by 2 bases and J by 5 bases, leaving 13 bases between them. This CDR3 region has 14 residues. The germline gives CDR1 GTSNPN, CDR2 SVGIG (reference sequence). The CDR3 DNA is TGTGCCTGGAGTTCACTCGGGGGGGATCAGCCCCAGCATTTT. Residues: CAWSSLGGDQPQHF.

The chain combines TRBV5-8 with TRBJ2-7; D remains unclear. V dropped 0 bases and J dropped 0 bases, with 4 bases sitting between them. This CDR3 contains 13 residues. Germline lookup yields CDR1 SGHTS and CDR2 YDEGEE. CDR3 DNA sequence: TGTGCCAGCAGCTTGGCATTCTCCTACGAGCAGTACTTC. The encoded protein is CASSLAFSYEQYF.

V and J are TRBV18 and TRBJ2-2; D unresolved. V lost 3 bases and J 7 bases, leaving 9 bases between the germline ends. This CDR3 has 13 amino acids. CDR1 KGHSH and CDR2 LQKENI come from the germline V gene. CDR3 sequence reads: CASSPDGIGELFF. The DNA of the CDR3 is TGTGCCAGCTCACCCGACGGAATCGGGGAGCTGTTTTTT.

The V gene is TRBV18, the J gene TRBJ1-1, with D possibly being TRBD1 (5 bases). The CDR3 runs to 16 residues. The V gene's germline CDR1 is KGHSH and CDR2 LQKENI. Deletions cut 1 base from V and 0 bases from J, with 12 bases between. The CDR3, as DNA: TGTGCCAGCTCACCACGTGAGGCAGGGATGAACACTGAAGCTTTCTTT. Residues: CASSPREAGMNTEAFF.

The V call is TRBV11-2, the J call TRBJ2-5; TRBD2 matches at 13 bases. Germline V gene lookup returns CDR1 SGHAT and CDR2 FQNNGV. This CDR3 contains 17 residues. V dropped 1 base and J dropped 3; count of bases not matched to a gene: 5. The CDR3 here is CASSLGAGTSGEETQYF. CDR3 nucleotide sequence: TGTGCCAGCAGCTTAGGGGCTGGGACTAGCGGGGAAGAGACCCAGTACTTC.

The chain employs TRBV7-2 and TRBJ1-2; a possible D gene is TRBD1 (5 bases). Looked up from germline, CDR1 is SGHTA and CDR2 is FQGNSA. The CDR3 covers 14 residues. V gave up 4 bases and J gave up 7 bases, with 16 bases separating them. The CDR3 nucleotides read TGTGCCAGCAGCTACCCGGGGGTTTTAGGTGGCTACACCTTC. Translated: CASSYPGVLGGYTF.

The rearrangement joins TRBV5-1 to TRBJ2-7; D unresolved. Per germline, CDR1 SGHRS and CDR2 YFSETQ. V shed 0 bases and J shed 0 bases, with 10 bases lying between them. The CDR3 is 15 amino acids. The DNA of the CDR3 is TGCGCCAGCAGCTTGGTATCGGGCAACTCCTACGAGCAGTACTTC. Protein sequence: CASSLVSGNSYEQYF.

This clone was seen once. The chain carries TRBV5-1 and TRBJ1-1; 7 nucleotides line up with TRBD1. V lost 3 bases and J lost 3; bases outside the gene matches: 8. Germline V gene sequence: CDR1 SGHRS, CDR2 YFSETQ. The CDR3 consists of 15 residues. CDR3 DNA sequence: TGCGCCAGCAGCTCTGGGACAGCAGGATACACTGAAGCTTTCTTT. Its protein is CASSSGTAGYTEAFF.

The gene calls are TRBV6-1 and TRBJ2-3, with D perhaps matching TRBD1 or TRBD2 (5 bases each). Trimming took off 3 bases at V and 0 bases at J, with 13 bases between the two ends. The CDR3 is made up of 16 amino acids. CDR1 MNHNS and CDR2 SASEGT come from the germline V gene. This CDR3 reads CASSDHGGPSTDTQYF. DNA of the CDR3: TGTGCCAGCAGTGACCATGGGGGACCGAGCACAGATACGCAGTATTTT.

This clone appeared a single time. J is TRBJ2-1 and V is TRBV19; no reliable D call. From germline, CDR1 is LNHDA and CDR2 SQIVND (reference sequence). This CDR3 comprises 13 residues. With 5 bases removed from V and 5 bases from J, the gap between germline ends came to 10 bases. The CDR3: CASSLHFNNEQFF. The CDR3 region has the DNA TGTGCCAGTAGTCTCCACTTCAACAATGAGCAGTTCTTC.

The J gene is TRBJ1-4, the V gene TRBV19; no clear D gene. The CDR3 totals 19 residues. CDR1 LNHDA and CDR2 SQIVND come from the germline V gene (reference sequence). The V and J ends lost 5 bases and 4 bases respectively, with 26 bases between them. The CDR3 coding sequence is TGTGCCAGTAGTCCAGCGCCCACCTCCCCCGACGGGAATAATGAAAAACTGTTTTTT. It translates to CASSPAPTSPDGNNEKLFF.

The CDR3 reads CASSPELARYEQYF. In DNA, the CDR3 is TGTGCCAGCAGCCCCGAACTAGCTAGATACGAGCAGTACTTC. J is TRBJ2-7 and V is TRBV11-3; tentatively, D is TRBD2 (6 bases). Germline V lookup: CDR1 SGHNT, CDR2 YENEEA. Trimming removed 5 bases at V and 4 bases at J, with 15 bases between. The CDR3 loop spans 14 amino acids.

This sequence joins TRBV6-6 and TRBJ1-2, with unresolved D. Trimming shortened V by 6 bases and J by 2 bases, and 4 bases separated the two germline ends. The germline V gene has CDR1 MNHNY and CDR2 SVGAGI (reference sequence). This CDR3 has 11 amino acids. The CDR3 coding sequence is TGTGCCAGCAGGGACAACTATGGCTACACCTTC. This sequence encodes CASRDNYGYTF.

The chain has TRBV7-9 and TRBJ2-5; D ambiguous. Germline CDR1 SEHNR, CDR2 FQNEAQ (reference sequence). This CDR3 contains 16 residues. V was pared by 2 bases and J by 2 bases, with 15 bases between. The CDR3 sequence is CASSLFGGPEQETQYF. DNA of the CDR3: TGTGCCAGCAGCTTATTTGGTGGCCCCGAACAAGAGACCCAGTACTTC.

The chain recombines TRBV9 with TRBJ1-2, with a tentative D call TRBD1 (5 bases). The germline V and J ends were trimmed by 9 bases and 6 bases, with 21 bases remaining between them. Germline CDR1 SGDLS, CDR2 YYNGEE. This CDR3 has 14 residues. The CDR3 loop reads CANSHLGGRNGYTF. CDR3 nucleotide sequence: TGTGCCAATTCGCATCTGGGGGGTAGAAATGGCTACACCTTC.

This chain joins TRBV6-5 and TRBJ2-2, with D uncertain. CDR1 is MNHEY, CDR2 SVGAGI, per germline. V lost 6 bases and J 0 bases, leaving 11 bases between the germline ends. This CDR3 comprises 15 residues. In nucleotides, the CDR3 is TGTGCCAGCAGCGGCGCCCGGACGAACACCGGGGAGCTGTTTTTT. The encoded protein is CASSGARTNTGELFF.

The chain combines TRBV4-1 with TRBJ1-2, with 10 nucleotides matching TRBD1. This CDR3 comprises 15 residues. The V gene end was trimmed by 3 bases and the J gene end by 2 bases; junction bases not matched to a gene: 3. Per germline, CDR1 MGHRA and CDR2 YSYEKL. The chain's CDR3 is CASSQGQGKNYGYTF. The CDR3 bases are TGCGCCAGCAGCCAGGGACAGGGGAAGAACTATGGCTACACCTTC.

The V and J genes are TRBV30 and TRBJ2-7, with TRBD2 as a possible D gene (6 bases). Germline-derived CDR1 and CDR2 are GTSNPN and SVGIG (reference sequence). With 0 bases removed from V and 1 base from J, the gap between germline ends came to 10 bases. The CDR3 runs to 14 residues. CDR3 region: CAWSVEGRSYEQYF. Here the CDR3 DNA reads TGTGCCTGGAGTGTCGAGGGGAGGTCCTACGAGCAGTACTTC.

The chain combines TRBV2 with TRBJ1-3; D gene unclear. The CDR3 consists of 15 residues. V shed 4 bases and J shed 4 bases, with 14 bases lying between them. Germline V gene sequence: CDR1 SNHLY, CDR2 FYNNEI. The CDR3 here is CASSVLQAIGNTIYF. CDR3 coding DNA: TGTGCCAGCAGTGTTCTCCAGGCCATCGGAAACACCATATATTTT.

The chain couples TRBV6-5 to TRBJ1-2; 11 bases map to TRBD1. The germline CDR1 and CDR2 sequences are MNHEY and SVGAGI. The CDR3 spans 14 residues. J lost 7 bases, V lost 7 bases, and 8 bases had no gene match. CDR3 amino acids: CASTRWGQGGGYTF. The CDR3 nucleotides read TGTGCCAGCACCCGGTGGGGACAGGGGGGTGGCTACACCTTC.

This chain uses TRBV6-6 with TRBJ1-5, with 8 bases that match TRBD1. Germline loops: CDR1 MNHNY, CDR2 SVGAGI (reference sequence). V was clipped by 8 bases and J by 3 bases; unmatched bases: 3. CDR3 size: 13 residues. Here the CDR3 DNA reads TGTGCCAGCGCAGGGGGCTCCAATCAGCCCCAGCATTTT. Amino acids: CASAGGSNQPQHF.